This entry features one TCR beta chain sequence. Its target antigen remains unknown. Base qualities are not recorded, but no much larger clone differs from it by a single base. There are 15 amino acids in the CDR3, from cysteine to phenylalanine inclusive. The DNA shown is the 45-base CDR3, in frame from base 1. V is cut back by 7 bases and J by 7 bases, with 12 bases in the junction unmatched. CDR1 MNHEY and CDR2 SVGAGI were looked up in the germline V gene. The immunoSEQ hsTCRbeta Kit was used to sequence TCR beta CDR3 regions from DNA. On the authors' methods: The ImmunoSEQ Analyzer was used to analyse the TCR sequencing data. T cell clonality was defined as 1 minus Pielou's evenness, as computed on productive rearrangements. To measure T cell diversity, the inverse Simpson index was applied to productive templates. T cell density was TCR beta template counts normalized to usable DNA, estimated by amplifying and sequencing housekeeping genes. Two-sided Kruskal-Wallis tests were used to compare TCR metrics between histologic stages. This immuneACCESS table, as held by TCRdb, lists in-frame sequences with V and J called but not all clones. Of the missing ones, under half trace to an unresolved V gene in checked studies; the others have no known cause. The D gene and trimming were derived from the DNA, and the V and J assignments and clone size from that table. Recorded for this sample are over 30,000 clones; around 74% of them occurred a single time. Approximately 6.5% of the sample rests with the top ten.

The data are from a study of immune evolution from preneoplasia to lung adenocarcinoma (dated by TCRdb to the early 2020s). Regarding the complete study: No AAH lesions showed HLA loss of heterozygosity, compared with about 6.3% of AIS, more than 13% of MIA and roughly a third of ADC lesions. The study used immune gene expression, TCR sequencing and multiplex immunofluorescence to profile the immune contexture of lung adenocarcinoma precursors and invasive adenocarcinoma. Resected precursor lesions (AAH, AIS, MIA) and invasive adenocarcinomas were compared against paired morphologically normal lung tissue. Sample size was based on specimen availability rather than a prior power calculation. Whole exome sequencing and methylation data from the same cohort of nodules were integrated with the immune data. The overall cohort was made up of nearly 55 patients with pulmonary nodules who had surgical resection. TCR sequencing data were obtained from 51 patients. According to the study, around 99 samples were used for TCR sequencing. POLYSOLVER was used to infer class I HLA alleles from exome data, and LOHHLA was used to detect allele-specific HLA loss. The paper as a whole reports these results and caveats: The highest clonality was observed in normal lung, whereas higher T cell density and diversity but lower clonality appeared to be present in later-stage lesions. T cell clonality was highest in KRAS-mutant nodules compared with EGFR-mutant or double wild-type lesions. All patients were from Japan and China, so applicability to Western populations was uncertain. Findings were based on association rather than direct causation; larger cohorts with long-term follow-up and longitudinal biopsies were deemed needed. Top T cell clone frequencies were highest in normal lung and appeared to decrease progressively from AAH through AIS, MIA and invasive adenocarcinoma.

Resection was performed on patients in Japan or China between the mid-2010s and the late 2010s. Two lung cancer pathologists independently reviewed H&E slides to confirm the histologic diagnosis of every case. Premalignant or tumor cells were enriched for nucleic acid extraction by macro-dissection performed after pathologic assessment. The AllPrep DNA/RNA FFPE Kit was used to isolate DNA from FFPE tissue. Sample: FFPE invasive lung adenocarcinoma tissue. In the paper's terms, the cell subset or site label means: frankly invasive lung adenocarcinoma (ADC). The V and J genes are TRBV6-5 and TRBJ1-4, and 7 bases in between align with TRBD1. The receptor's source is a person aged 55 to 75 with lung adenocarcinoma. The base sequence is TGTGCCAGCACCTCCAGAGAGGGGGCCTCTGAAAAACTGTTTTTT. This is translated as CASTSREGASEKLFF.